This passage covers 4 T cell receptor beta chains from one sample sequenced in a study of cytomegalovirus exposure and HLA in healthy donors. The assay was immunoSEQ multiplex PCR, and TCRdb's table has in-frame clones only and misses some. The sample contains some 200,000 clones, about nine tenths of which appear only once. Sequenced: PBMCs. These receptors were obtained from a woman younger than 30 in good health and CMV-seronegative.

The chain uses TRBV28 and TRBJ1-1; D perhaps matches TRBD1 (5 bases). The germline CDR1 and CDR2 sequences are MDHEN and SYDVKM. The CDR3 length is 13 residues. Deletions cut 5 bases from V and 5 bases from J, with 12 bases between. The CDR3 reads CASSPRVWTEAFF. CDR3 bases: TGTGCCAGCAGTCCCAGGGTGTGGACTGAAGCTTTCTTT.

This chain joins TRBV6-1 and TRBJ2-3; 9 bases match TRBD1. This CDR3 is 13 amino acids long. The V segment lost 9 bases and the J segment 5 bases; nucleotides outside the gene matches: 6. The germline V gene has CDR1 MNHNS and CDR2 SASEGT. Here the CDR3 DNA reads TGTGCCAGTACCCGGGACAGGGTAGATACGCAGTATTTT. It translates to CASTRDRVDTQYF.

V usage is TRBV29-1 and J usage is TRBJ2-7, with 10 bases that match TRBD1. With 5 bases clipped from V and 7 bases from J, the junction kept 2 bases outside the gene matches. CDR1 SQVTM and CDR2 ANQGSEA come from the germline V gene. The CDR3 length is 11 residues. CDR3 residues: CSVRTGGEQYF. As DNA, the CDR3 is TGCAGCGTTAGGACAGGGGGAGAGCAGTACTTC.

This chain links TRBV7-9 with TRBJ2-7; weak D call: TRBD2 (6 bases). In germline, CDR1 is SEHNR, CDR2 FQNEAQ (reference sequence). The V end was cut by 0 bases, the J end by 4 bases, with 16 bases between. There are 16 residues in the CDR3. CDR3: CASSLASWAGLYEQYF. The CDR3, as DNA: TGTGCCAGCAGCTTAGCTTCATGGGCGGGATTATACGAGCAGTACTTC.